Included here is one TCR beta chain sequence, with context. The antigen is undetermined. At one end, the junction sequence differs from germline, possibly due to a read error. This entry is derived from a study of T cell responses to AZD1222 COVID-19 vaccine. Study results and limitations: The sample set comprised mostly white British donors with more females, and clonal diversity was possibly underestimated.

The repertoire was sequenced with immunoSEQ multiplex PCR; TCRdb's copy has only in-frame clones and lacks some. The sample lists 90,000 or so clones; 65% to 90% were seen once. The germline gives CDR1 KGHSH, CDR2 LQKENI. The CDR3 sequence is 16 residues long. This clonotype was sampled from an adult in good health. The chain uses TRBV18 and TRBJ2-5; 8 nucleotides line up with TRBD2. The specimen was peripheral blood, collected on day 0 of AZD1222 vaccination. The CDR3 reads CASSPPREGPLWTQYF. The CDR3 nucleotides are TGTGCCAGCTCCCCACCACGGGAGGGCCCGTTATGGACCCAGTACTTC.